This TCR beta chain was retrieved from a study of cytomegalovirus exposure and HLA in healthy donors (dated by TCRdb to 2017 to 2019). Study-wide context: In an earlier analysis of roughly 590 of the donors, about 270 Gb of sequence data and 100 million or so unique TCR beta sequences from about 179 million T cells were reported. On average, around 240,000 unique TCR beta nucleotide sequences were sequenced per donor among 350 to 400 genotyped donors of the cohort, with 15% to 20% of those sequences being non-productive. An early release that covered fewer than 750 HLA-typed donors contained approximately 300 gigabases of sequencing data and 70 million to 100 million unique TCR sequences. To decide whether each TCR beta V gene segment behaved as functional or pseudogenic, an earlier analysis of some 600 of the donors relied on high-throughput TCR beta sequencing. The study aimed to test whether signatures of past pathogen exposure could be identified by cataloging public T cell receptors. A later analysis re-analyzed previously published TCR beta repertoires from roughly 690 donors and added high-resolution HLA genotyping to study TCR occurrence patterns. Both class I and class II loci were covered by HLA typing, at four-digit resolution. In a later genetic analysis, genome-wide SNP genotypes for about 55% of the roughly 670 donors were used, and that subset was treated as a discovery cohort. In the later analysis, no new phenotypic data were used to find candidate immune exposures; instead, reliance was placed on TCR beta sequences and their occurrence across donors. Using immunosequencing, the study profiled T cell repertoires from roughly 650 subjects and related those repertoires to cytomegalovirus serostatus. Donor age, sex, ethnicity and CMV serostatus were collected together with the repertoire data. Among the approximately 400 genotyped donors, 81% belonged to the genetic ancestry cluster associated with self-reported Caucasian donors. The study combined high-throughput TCR immunosequencing, statistical association of individual TCRs with disease status, and machine learning to predict cytomegalovirus infection status. A separate validation cohort of approximately 120 different subjects was used in addition to the roughly 700-subject first cohort. Typing coverage differed by locus: A, B, C, DRB1 and DQB1 were typed in roughly 620-640 donors, DQA1 in about 560, DPA1 in some 610, and DPB1 in 400 to 490. Every repertoire in the discovery cohort had been generated on one and the same sequencing platform. Four to six DR-DQ haplotypes were handled as single units for association and clustering, since linkage in the cohort was strong.

The library was produced with the immunoSEQ multiplex PCR assay. For the multiplex PCR, a mixture combining 60 forward primers for TCR Vbeta segments and 13 reverse primers for TCR Jbeta segments was used. The CDR3 region of rearranged TCR beta genes was amplified from genomic DNA by a multiplex PCR assay. On the Illumina HiSeq System, the amplified TCR beta libraries were sequenced as 87-base-pair reads. On the authors' methods: A later analysis counted tens of millions of unique TCR beta chains across the 650 to 700 repertoires, and around 9.9 million of these chains were shared by at least two donors. Raw reads were error-corrected and collapsed into unique sequences by a nearest-neighbor algorithm in which closely related sequences were merged to remove PCR and sequencing errors. CDR3 sequences were aligned to IMGT reference sequences to assign V, D and J gene segments. For a sequence to be retained, a match of at least six nucleotides was required to both a V gene segment and a J gene segment. A rearrangement counted as productive if the CDR3 had no stop codons and remained in frame with V and J, and every other rearrangement counted as non-productive. CDR3 was defined according to IMGT convention as the region running from the second conserved V-encoded cysteine to the conserved J-encoded phenylalanine. In an earlier analysis of around 540 of the donors, sequences lacking an unambiguous match to a single V gene segment were excluded. In an earlier analysis of 587 of the donors, a V segment was called functional when productive rearrangements were above 56.7%, and segregating when the standard deviation between donors exceeded 5%. A statistical classification framework was built for diagnosing cytomegalovirus status from the catalog of TCR beta chain sequences. V and J gene assignment, in a later analysis, came from comparing TCR nucleotide sequences with IMGT/GENE-DB human TR gene sequences. The TCRdist pipeline was used in a later analysis to assign CDR3 sequences and most-parsimonious VDJ recombination scenarios. In a later analysis, each TCR beta chain was defined by its CDR3 amino acid sequence together with its V-gene family, and reads lacking a unique V-gene family were excluded. As a way to deal with suspected cross-contamination and a sequencing artifact, a later analysis dropped 500 to 700 nucleotide sequences that were highly shared and had low generation probability. In a later analysis, a clonal expansion index for each public chain was calculated from normalized within-repertoire ranks of inferred template counts. A later analysis computed generation probabilities with a VDJ recombination model fitted to out-of-frame rearrangements, and checked the results against IGoR. A later analysis scored TCR-TCR, TCR-HLA and TCR-CMV co-occurrence with hypergeometric tests, applying a repertoire-size bias correction to TCR pairs. In a later analysis, false discovery rates were estimated by permuting HLA or CMV assignments 20 times. In a later analysis, co-occurring TCRs were grouped with DBSCAN, and TCRdist sequence similarity was added when clustering was performed within HLA-allele-positive subsets. For co-occurrence clustering, repertoires with fewer than 30,000 or more than 120,000 public chains were excluded, along with about five repertoires with anomalous nucleotide sharing. TCRdb retrieved this table from immuneACCESS and kept in-frame rearrangements only. Not all clones are present; in checked studies, unresolved V genes account for under half, and no reason is known for the remainder. V and J calls and clone size follow that table, whereas D and trimming were derived from the DNA. This sample gives 150,000 to 200,000 clones in total; approximately 79% of them show up just once. The ten largest clones take up roughly 1.4% of the sample.

The paper as a whole reports these results and caveats: Most TCR sequences were observed very rarely across donors, whereas some public TCRs were present in many individuals. Only TCR beta chains were sequenced in this cohort, and the absence of alpha or paired-chain data limited detectable features. In both the original and validation cohorts, the classifier was reported to diagnose cytomegalovirus status with high specificity and sensitivity. In vitro tests confirmed that three of the cytomegalovirus-associated TCR beta chains recognize cytomegalovirus antigens. Correlated functional status among segregating V segments might be attributable to linkage disequilibrium, but an unknown experimental factor could not be ruled out. It was suggested by the authors that the approach could potentially be generalized to other disease states and immunological phenotypes. A further reported finding was that TCR beta sequences accurately predicted the HLA-A and HLA-B alleles for most subjects in the first cohort. An association between a missense DCLRE1C variant and V-gene and J-gene trimming of TCR beta chains was found in a later genetic analysis and replicated in an independent cohort. The presence/absence analyses assumed that sequencing depth was roughly uniform across donors, and that assumption may not be true. In a later analysis, several top co-occurrence clusters were reported to appear linked to parvovirus B19, influenza, CMV and Epstein-Barr virus. In a later analysis, most CMV-associated TCR beta chains were found to appear HLA-restricted, with HLA associations seemingly driven largely by CMV exposure. Some 16 rarely observed V segments, including chromosome 9 orphons, were excluded from the earlier analysis of a few hundred of the donors because counts were too low. The study gave a list of about 150 TCR beta chains associated with cytomegalovirus. Because some donors lacked HLA typing at each locus, the association tests relied only on the typed subset. A later analysis associated 16,951 TCR beta sequences with specific HLA alleles at a false discovery rate of 0.05. A later analysis found that HLA-associated TCR beta chains were more clonally expanded and had lower generation probabilities than equally common non-associated chains. In a later analysis, TCR association rates were found to vary across HLA loci, with the most associated TCRs seen for DRB1 alleles and the fewest for HLA-C alleles. Immune exposure information for the cohort was limited to CMV serostatus. In an earlier analysis of roughly 560 of the donors, most TCR beta V segments were observed in productive rearrangements about 90% or about 30% of the time, broadly matching IMGT annotations. In a later genetic analysis, fewer N-insertions in productive TCRs were reported among donors in an Asian-associated ancestry cluster than the approximately 710-donor mean. A group of highly shared sequence variants was considered likely to be a technical artifact of the sequencing pipeline. Because the 87-base-pair reads could not distinguish some IMGT-functional V segments, including TRBV6-2 and TRBV6-3, those segments were excluded. When HLA alleles, especially DR and DQ, strongly co-occurred, TCR associations were difficult to assign to individual alleles.

As to this clone: Its cognate antigen has yet to be identified. No base quality values were provided; no much bigger clone lies one nucleotide off. In the same sample, other DNA sequences code for this CDR3.

In total, 500 to 700 healthy bone marrow donors made up the cohort. At the time of sampling, all cohort members were nominally healthy, though unrecorded immune exposures were likely present. The donor tested CMV seronegative and was one of the 352 seronegative cohort members. A peripheral blood sample was provided by each donor, and peripheral blood mononuclear cells were used for TCR beta sequencing. Genomic DNA extraction from the blood cell samples was performed with the Qiagen DNeasy Blood Extraction Kit. The CDR3 starts with the cysteine, ends with the phenylalanine, and has 17 residues. Only CDR3 DNA remains: 51 bases, in frame from the first base. The V end loses 1 base and the J end loses 6 bases, and a stretch of 22 bases separates them. From a lookup of the germline V gene (reference sequence), CDR1 and CDR2 are SGHNT and YYREEE.

The sequence came from a man aged 55-75 years in good health and CMV-seronegative. The sequence links TRBV5-4 to TRBJ1-2; TRBD1 is a possible D gene, resting on 5 matching bases. The specimen was PBMCs. The CDR3 protein sequence reads: CASSLNSWGPRGDGYTF. The nucleotide sequence reads as follows: TGTGCCAGCAGCTTGAATTCTTGGGGACCGCGGGGTGATGGCTACACCTTC.